Below are 11 T cell receptor beta chains sequenced from a single sample in a study of shared clonotypes between healthy human individuals. Only in-frame clones appear in the TCRdb table, and some are missing; sequencing was by immunoSEQ multiplex PCR. The sample lists some 630,000 clones; about three quarters were seen once. Input material: memory CD4+ T cells sorted from blood. Subset defined: CD45RA-negative fraction. All receptors come from a woman in her 30s in good health.

V usage is TRBV11-2 and J usage is TRBJ1-4; D is perhaps TRBD1 (5 bases). V lost 5 bases and J 2 bases, leaving 12 bases between the germline ends. There are 15 residues in the CDR3. Germline V lookup: CDR1 SGHAT, CDR2 FQNNGV. The CDR3 spells CASSLSGNTNEKLFF. In nucleotides, the CDR3 is TGTGCCAGCAGCCTCTCAGGGAATACTAATGAAAAACTGTTTTTT. Variable domain in full (rest from reference TRBV11-2 and TRBJ1-4): EAGVAQSPRYKIIEKRQSVAFWCNPISGHATLYWYQQILGQGPKLLIQFQNNGVVDDSQLPKDRFSAERLKGVDSTLKIQPAKLEDSAVYLCASSLSGNTNEKLFFGSGTQLSVL.

This clone was seen a handful of times. An end of the junction differs from the germline gene, which may be a read error. The chain recombines TRBV7-2 with TRBJ1-2; weak D call: TRBD1 (5 bases). The CDR3 runs to 14 residues. The V gene's germline CDR1 is SGHTA and CDR2 FQGNSA. CDR3 residues: CASSLSVPSPSGVF. CDR3 nucleotide sequence: TGTGCCAGCAGCTTATCCGTTCCTTCCCCTTCGGGGGTCTTC.

This chain joins TRBV2 and TRBJ2-2, with D perhaps matching TRBD2 (6 bases). The CDR3 spans 14 residues. From germline, CDR1 is SNHLY and CDR2 FYNNEI. The V end lost 9 bases, the J end lost 4 bases, and 15 bases lay between the germline ends. Here the CDR3 reads CASKPGVSTGELFF. The CDR3, as DNA: TGTGCCAGTAAGCCGGGAGTGAGCACCGGGGAGCTGTTTTTT.

The V call is TRBV7-8, the J call TRBJ1-5; D possibly corresponds to TRBD1 (5 bases). V dropped 5 bases and J dropped 2 bases, with 13 bases sitting between them. CDR1 is SGHVS and CDR2 is FQNEAQ in the germline V gene. This CDR3 has 15 amino acids. The CDR3 here is CASSVQENGNQPQHF. CDR3 nucleotides: TGTGCCAGCAGCGTACAGGAAAATGGCAATCAGCCCCAGCATTTT.

The chain joins TRBV9 to TRBJ1-3; no clear D. The CDR3 totals 16 residues. Trimming removed 1 base at V and 4 bases at J, with 15 bases between. Germline CDR1 is SGDLS and CDR2 is YYNGEE. CDR3: CASSVSKGSGGNTIYF. In DNA, the CDR3 is TGTGCCAGCAGCGTAAGTAAGGGCTCCGGGGGAAACACCATATATTTT. The full variable domain, completed using reference TRBV9 and TRBJ1-3, is DSGVTQTPKHLITATGQRVTLRCSPRSGDLSVYWYQQSLDQGLQFLIQYYNGEERAKGNILERFSAQQFPDLHSELNLSSLELGDSALYFCASSVSKGSGGNTIYFGEGSWLTVV.

The chain carries TRBV11-2 and TRBJ2-1; 7 bases line up with TRBD2. Germline CDR1 and CDR2: SGHAT and FQNNGV. J lost 0 bases, V lost 4 bases, and 3 bases had no gene match. The CDR3 sequence is 15 residues long. CDR3 DNA: TGTGCCAGCAGCTCCGGGGGGAGCTCCTACAATGAGCAGTTCTTC. Its protein product is CASSSGGSSYNEQFF.

The CDR3 DNA follows: TGTGCCAGTAGTATTGGTCAGGGAGTGCGGAAGCTGTTTTTT. Protein sequence: CASSIGQGVRKLFF. The rearrangement joins TRBV19 to TRBJ2-2, with D perhaps matching TRBD1 or TRBD2 (5 bases each). Trimming took 3 bases from V and 12 from J, leaving 17 bases between them. The CDR3 spans 14 residues. The germline V gene has CDR1 LNHDA and CDR2 SQIVND (reference sequence).

The rearrangement joins TRBV11-2 to TRBJ1-3; weak D call: TRBD1 (6 bases). Trimming pared 8 bases from V and 0 bases from J, leaving 11 bases between. Germline-derived CDR1 and CDR2 are SGHAT and FQNNGV. The CDR3 is 14 residues long. The CDR3 nucleotides are TGTGCCAGCCTACGGGGGCGCTCTGGAAACACCATATATTTT. This gives the protein CASLRGRSGNTIYF.

The rearrangement links TRBV15 to TRBJ1-1; D is uncertain. CDR3 size: 15 residues. V gave up 5 bases and J gave up 0 bases, with 13 bases separating them. Germline values: CDR1 LNHNV, CDR2 YYDKDF (reference sequence). This CDR3 reads CATSPNYQLNTEAFF. In nucleotides, the CDR3 is TGTGCCACCAGCCCTAACTATCAGTTGAACACTGAAGCTTTCTTT. The whole variable domain, remainder taken from reference TRBV15 and TRBJ1-1, is DAMVIQNPRYQVTQFGKPVTLSCSQTLNHNVMYWYQQKSSQAPKLLFHYYDKDFNNEADTPDNFQSRRPNTSFCFLDIRSPGLGDTAMYLCATSPNYQLNTEAFFGQGTRLTVV.

The rearrangement joins TRBV13 to TRBJ2-7; the D gene is possibly TRBD2 (6 bases). Germline values: CDR1 PRHDT, CDR2 FYEKMQ (reference sequence). With 5 bases removed from V and 1 base from J, the gap between germline ends came to 12 bases. This CDR3 is 14 amino acids long. DNA for the CDR3: TGTGCCAGCAGCCAACAAGGAGGGTCCTACGAGCAGTACTTC. It translates to CASSQQGGSYEQYF.

The chain has TRBV28 and TRBJ1-4; 8 bases fit TRBD1. The CDR3 is 16 amino acids. V shed 1 base and J 8 bases; nucleotides not matched to a gene: 9. The germline CDR1 and CDR2 sequences are MDHEN and SYDVKM. CDR3 DNA: TGTGCCAGCAGTTTATTTGGTGGGACAGGTGTCGAAAAACTGTTTTTT. Its translation: CASSLFGGTGVEKLFF.